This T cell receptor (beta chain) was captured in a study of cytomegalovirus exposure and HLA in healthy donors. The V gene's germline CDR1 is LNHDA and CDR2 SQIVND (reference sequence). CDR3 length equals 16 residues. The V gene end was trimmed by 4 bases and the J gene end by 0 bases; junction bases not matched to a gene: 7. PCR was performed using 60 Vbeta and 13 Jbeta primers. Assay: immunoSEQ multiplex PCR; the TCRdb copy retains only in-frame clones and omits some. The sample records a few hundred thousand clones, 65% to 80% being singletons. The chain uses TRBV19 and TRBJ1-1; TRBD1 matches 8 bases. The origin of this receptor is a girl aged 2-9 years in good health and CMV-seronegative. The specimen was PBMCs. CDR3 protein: CASSRQGNLMNTEAFF. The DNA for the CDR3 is TGTGCCAGTAGTAGACAGGGGAACCTCATGAACACTGAAGCTTTCTTT.